These 5 T cell receptor beta chains came from one sample sequenced in a study of Ad26.COV2.S vaccination and SARS-CoV-2 variants. Some clones are missing from TCRdb's copy, which holds only in-frame ones; the method was immunoSEQ multiplex PCR. The sample has 250,000 or so clones; around 88% are singletons. Treatment noted: 19 received Ad26.COV2.S at low or high dose, single or two shots; about five received placebo; per-sample allocation not given. Day 63 after the first injection of vaccine or placebo was the sampling time. The starting material was peripheral blood, obtained in a trial of Ad26.COV2.S vaccine versus placebo. These receptors were collected from a person aged 18-65 years who received the Ad26.COV2.S COVID-19 vaccine or a placebo.

The genes are TRBV12-3 or TRBV12-4 and TRBJ2-5, with 9 bases identical to TRBD2. V lost 7 bases and J lost 3; bases outside the gene matches: 3. The CDR3 loop spans 13 amino acids. The CDR3 bases are TGTGCCAGCACCCGACTAGCGGAAGAGACCCAGTACTTC. Protein product: CASTRLAEETQYF.

This sequence joins TRBV4-2 and TRBJ2-4, with 13 bases fitting TRBD2. Trimming cost V 4 bases and J 5 bases; bases outside gene matches: 14. This CDR3 has 19 residues. Germline loops: CDR1 LGHNA, CDR2 YNFKEQ. CDR3: CASSRGTSGVRGRENIQYF. In DNA form, the CDR3 reads TGTGCCAGCAGCCGAGGGACTAGCGGGGTTCGGGGAAGGGAAAACATTCAGTACTTC.

The chain uses TRBV2 and TRBJ2-7; D unresolved. The CDR3 is 16 residues long. V was trimmed by 6 bases and J by 6 bases, leaving 24 bases between them. CDR1 is SNHLY and CDR2 is FYNNEI in the germline V gene. DNA of the CDR3: TGTGCCAGCAGCGACCGATTCTCGGACGTGGGGTCCGAGCAGTACTTC. Translated, it gives CASSDRFSDVGSEQYF.

The genes are TRBV11-2 and TRBJ2-4, with D perhaps matching TRBD1 (6 bases). V dropped 3 bases and J dropped 7 bases, with 16 bases sitting between them. From germline, CDR1 is SGHAT and CDR2 FQNNGV. CDR3 size: 15 residues. CDR3 in amino acids: CASSFSGAGWNIQYF. In DNA, the CDR3 is TGTGCCAGCAGCTTCTCAGGGGCCGGGTGGAACATTCAGTACTTC.

The J gene is TRBJ1-2, the V gene TRBV14; D is possibly TRBD1 (6 bases). Germline V gene lookup returns CDR1 SGHDN and CDR2 FVKESK. The CDR3 runs to 13 residues. V gave up 3 bases and J gave up 12 bases, with 17 bases separating them. The CDR3 is CASSHPNAGTHTF. The CDR3 DNA is TGTGCCAGCAGCCACCCGAACGCCGGGACACACACCTTC.